This TCR beta chain comes out of a study of tumor and adjacent non-tumor tissue in lung cancer. Points from the study as a whole: Compared with tumor, normal lung showed significantly lower TCR diversity.

Regarding this clonotype: The antigen is not known. A read error may account for a junction end that differs from germline.

The library came from three nested PCR rounds adapted from ARM-PCR protocols. TCRdb re-called the multiplex PCR reads with MiXCR, one entry per CDR3 protein. The data show about 86,000 distinct CDR3 sequences, 65% to 80% seen once. No cell sorting was done before RNA was extracted from the tissue. More than 3 cm separated this lung sample from the edge of the tumor. This CDR3 spans 15 amino acids. Per germline, CDR1 GTSNPN and CDR2 SVGIG (reference sequence). The chain has TRBV30 and TRBJ2-1, with unresolved D. The origin of this receptor is a woman aged 50 to 60 with non-small cell lung cancer. Source material: distant non-tumor lung tissue. DNA of the CDR3: TGTGCCTGGAGTGTACCGGGCATCCCAGGCAATGACCAGTTCTTC. As protein: CAWSVPGIPGNDQFF.